One sample yielded the 2 T cell receptor beta chains listed below, sequenced in a study of blood T cell repertoires in COVID-19. TCRdb keeps only in-frame clones here, not all; method: immunoSEQ multiplex PCR. The sample lists about 220,000 clones, 80% to 85% occurring once. The sequencing sample was made of PBMCs or T cells enriched from blood (not recorded which). These receptors all stem from a woman aged 35 to 49 who had recovered from COVID-19.

The V call is TRBV6-5, the J call TRBJ1-1; 11 nucleotides align to TRBD1. This CDR3 has 13 amino acids. From germline, CDR1 is MNHEY and CDR2 SVGAGI. The junction had 7 bases not matched to a gene; V was cut back by 5 bases and J by 11 bases. CDR3 protein: CASSPPGQGDAFF. The CDR3 region has the DNA TGTGCCAGCAGTCCGCCGGGACAGGGGGACGCTTTCTTT.

V is TRBV30 and J is TRBJ2-5; the D gene is possibly TRBD2 (6 bases). Germline V gene sequence: CDR1 GTSNPN, CDR2 SVGIG (reference sequence). Between the trimmed V and J ends, which lost 7 bases and 11 bases, there was a span of 26 bases. The CDR3 is 14 amino acids. The CDR3 bases are TGTGCCTTTAGAAACAAGCTCTCTGGGGGGAGTCAGTACTTC. Residues: CAFRNKLSGGSQYF.